Given below is one TCR beta chain in context. As yet, its antigen is unknown. The data originate from a study of OX40 agonist ivuxolimab in advanced cancers. Study-level points and caveats: Dosing at 0.1 to 3.0 mg/kg was accompanied by clonal expansion of CD4+ and CD8+ blood T cells by week 6. Expanded peripheral T-cell antigen specificity went undetermined. On average, a greater number of expanded clones characterised CD8+ T cells relative to CD4+.

Only in-frame clones appear in the TCRdb table, and some are missing; sequencing was by immunoSEQ multiplex PCR. The sample lists over 65,000 clones, roughly four fifths occurring once. Patients were excluded for autoimmune disease history or systemic immunosuppression. Between the trimmed V and J ends, which lost 1 base and 0 bases, there was a span of 12 bases. This CDR3 spans 16 amino acids. Per the germline V gene, CDR1 is MDHEN and CDR2 is SYDVKM. This receptor was taken from an adult with an advanced solid tumor such as melanoma, head and neck, liver or kidney cancer. The input for sequencing was CD4+ or CD8+ T cells sorted from blood, taken in a trial of the OX40 agonist ivuxolimab. V is TRBV28 and J is TRBJ1-2; D not certain. In DNA, the CDR3 is TGTGCCAGCAGTTTATTATCCCGGGAGTCTAACTATGGCTACACCTTC. Translating it yields CASSLLSRESNYGYTF.